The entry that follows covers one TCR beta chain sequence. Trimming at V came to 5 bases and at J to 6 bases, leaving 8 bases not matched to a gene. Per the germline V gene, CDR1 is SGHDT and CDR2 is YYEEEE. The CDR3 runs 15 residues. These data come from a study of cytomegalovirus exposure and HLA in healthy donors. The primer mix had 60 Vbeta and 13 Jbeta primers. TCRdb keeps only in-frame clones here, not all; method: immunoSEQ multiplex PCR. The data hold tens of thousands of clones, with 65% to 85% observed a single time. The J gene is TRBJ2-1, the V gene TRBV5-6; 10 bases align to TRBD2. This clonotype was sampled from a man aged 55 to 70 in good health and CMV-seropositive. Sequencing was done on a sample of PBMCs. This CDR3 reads CASRALAGVSNEQFF. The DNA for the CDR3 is TGTGCCAGCAGAGCCCTAGCGGGAGTCAGCAATGAGCAGTTCTTC.